This T cell receptor beta chain was obtained from a study of shared clonotypes between healthy human individuals. Notes on the study in general: Clonotype sharing among donors was expected to depend on sequencing depth.

Clones were read by immunoSEQ multiplex PCR, and TCRdb kept only the in-frame ones, dropping some. The sample lists 2 million to 3 million clones, roughly nine tenths occurring once. The CDR3 spans 14 residues. The V end was cut by 0 bases, the J end by 3 bases, with 9 bases between. Germline values: CDR1 SGDLS, CDR2 YYNGEE. Of note for this clone: What it binds is not known.

The gene calls are TRBV9 and TRBJ1-1; D perhaps matches TRBD1 (5 bases). The TCR originated in a man between 18 and 35 years old in good health. Sequences were obtained from naive CD4+ T cells sorted from blood. The subset is: CD45RA+ positively selected. The CDR3 DNA follows: TGTGCCAGCAGCGTAGTTGAGGGGTACACTGAAGCTTTCTTT. Translated, it gives CASSVVEGYTEAFF.